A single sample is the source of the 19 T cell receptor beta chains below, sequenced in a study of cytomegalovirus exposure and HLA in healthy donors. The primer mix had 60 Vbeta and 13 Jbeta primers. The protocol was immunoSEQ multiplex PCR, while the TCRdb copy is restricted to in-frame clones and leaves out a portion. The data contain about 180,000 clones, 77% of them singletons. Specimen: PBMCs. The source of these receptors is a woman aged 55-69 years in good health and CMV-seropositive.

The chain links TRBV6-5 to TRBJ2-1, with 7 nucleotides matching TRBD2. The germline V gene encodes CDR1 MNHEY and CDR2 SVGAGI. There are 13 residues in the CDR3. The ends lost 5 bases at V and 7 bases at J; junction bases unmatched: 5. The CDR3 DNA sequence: TGTGCCAGCAGTGCCCGAGCGGGGAATGAGCAGTTCTTC. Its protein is CASSARAGNEQFF.

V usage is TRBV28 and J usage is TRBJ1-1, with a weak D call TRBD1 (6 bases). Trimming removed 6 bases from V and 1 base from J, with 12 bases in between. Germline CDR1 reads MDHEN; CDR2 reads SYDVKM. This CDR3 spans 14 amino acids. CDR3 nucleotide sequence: TGTGCCAGCAGACCAGACAGGTGGAACACTGAAGCTTTCTTT. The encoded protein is CASRPDRWNTEAFF.

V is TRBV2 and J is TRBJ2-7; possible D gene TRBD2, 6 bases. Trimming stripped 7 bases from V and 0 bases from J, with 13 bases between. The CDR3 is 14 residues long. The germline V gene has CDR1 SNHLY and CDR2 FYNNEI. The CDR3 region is CASKGTLGSYEQYF. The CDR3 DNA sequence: TGTGCCAGCAAGGGGACTTTGGGCTCCTACGAGCAGTACTTC.

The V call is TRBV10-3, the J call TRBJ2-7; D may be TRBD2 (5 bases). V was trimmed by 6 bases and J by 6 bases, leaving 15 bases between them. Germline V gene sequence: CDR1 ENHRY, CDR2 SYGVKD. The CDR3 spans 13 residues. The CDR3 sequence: CAISLDGRLEQYF. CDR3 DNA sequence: TGTGCCATCAGCCTAGATGGGAGACTCGAGCAGTACTTC.

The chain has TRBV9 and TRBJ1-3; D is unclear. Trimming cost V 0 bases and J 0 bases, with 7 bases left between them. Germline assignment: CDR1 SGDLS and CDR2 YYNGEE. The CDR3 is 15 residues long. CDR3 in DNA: TGTGCCAGCAGCGTAGCCCCCGTCTCTGGAAACACCATATATTTT. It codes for CASSVAPVSGNTIYF.

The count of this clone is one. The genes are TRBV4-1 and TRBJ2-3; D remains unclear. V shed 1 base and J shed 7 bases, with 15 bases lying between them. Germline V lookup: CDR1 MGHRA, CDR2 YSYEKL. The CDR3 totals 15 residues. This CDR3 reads CASSQVSRGTNTQYF. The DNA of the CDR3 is TGCGCCAGCAGCCAAGTTTCCCGAGGCACGAATACGCAGTATTTT.

The CDR3 DNA is TGTGCCAGCAGTTCTCCTGGACTAGCGGCCTACGAGCAGTACTTC. Protein: CASSSPGLAAYEQYF. The rearrangement uses TRBV28 and TRBJ2-7; 10 nucleotides agree with TRBD2. CDR1 and CDR2 from the germline V gene are MDHEN and SYDVKM. The V segment lost 4 bases and the J segment 2 bases; nucleotides outside the gene matches: 5. The CDR3 spans 15 residues.

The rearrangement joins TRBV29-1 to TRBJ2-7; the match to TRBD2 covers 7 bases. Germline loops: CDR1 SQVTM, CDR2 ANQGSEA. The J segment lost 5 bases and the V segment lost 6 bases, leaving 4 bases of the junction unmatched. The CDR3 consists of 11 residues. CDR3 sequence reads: CSVGEGNEQYF. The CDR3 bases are TGCAGCGTGGGGGAGGGGAACGAGCAGTACTTC.

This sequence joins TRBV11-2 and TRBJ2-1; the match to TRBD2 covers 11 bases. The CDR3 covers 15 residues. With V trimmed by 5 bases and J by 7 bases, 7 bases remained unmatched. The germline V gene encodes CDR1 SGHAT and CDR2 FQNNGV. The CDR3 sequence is CASSALAGGQNEQFF. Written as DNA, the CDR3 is TGTGCCAGCAGCGCTCTAGCGGGGGGCCAAAATGAGCAGTTCTTC.

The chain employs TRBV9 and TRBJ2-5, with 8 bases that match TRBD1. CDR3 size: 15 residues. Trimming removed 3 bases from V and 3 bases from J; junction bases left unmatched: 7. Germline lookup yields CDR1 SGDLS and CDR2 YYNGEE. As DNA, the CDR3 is TGTGCCAGCAGCGCCCCGGGGACAGGAGAAGAGACCCAGTACTTC. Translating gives CASSAPGTGEETQYF.

CDR3 coding DNA: TGTGCCAGCAGCTCCACTAGCGGGGGGGCATTTCGCATTCAGTACTTC. It translates to CASSSTSGGAFRIQYF. The V call is TRBV7-8, the J call TRBJ2-4, with 13 bases fitting TRBD2. Trimming at V came to 4 bases and at J to 9 bases, leaving 9 bases not matched to a gene. CDR1 and CDR2 from the germline V gene are SGHVS and FQNEAQ. This CDR3 is built from 16 residues.

The CDR3 DNA reads as TGTGCCAGCAGACTTAGAGTTAGCGGGAGGGGTAGTGGTGAGCAGTTCTTC. Translated, it gives CASRLRVSGRGSGEQFF. This chain uses TRBV28 with TRBJ2-1; 11 bases match TRBD2. The CDR3 length is 17 residues. The V gene's germline CDR1 is MDHEN and CDR2 SYDVKM. The V and J ends lost 6 bases and 9 bases, in that order; junction bases with no gene match: 16.

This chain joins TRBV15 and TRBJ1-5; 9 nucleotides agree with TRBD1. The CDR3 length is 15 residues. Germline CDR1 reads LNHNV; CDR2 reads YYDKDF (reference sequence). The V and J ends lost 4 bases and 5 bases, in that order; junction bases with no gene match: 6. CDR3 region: CATSNPGQGDQPQHF. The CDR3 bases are TGTGCCACCAGCAACCCGGGACAGGGTGATCAGCCCCAGCATTTT.

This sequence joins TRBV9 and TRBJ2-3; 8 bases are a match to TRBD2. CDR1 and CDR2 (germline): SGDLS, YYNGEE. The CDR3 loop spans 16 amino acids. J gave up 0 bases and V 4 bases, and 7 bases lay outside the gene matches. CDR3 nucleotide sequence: TGTGCCAGCAGCTACCCGGGGGGGACAAGCACAGATACGCAGTATTTT. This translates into CASSYPGGTSTDTQYF.

The CDR3 bases are TGCGCCAGTTTTATGTCGACAGGGGGCACTGAAGCTTTCTTT. This sequence encodes CASFMSTGGTEAFF. This chain uses TRBV5-1 with TRBJ1-1; 9 nucleotides agree with TRBD1. This CDR3 has 14 amino acids. J was trimmed by 4 bases and V by 8 bases; bases with no gene match: 9. The V gene's germline CDR1 is SGHRS and CDR2 YFSETQ.

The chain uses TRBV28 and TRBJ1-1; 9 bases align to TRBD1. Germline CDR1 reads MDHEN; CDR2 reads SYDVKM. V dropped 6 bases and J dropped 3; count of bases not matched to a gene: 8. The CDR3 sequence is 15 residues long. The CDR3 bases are TGTGCCAGCAGCCAAACAGGGGGCATGGACACTGAAGCTTTCTTT. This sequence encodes CASSQTGGMDTEAFF.

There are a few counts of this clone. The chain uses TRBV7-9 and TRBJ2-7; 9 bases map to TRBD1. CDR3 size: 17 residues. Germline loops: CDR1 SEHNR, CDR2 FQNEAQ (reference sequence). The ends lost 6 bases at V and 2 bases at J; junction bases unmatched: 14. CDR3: CASRSGVPGQGPYEQYF. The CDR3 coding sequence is TGTGCCAGCAGGTCGGGAGTACCGGGACAGGGACCCTACGAGCAGTACTTC.

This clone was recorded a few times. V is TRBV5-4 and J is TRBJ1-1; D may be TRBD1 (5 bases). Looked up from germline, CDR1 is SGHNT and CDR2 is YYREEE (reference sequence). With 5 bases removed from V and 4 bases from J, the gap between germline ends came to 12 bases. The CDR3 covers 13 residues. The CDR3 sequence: CASSNLGGTEAFF. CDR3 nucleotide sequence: TGTGCCAGCAGTAACTTGGGGGGCACTGAAGCTTTCTTT.

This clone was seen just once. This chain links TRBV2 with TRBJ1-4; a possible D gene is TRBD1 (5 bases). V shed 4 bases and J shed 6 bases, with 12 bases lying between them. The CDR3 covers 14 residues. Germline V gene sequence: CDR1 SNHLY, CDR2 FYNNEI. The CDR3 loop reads CASSVNTGDEKLFF. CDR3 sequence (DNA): TGTGCCAGCAGTGTTAACACGGGGGATGAAAAACTGTTTTTT.